This T cell receptor beta chain stems from a study of T cells after yellow fever vaccination. In this sample, this clonotype turned up a few times. MiXCR, run by TCRdb on the 5' RACE reads, gives a single entry per CDR3 protein. The sample consists of about 350,000 distinct CDR3 sequences, about 4% of them appearing once. With V trimmed by 6 bases and J by 2 bases, 4 bases remained unmatched. This CDR3 region has 13 residues. The germline V gene encodes CDR1 SGHNT and CDR2 YYREEE (reference sequence). The TCR comes from a man in his late teens or twenties who received the YFV17D yellow fever vaccine. Material: PBMCs, obtained 5 days after the yellow fever booster vaccination. The V and J genes are TRBV5-4 and TRBJ2-5; TRBD1 matches 7 bases. CDR3 region: CASTSGQQETQYF. CDR3 bases: TGTGCCAGCACCTCGGGACAGCAAGAGACCCAGTACTTC.